This T cell receptor (beta chain) was documented in a study of blood T cell repertoires in COVID-19. Study-level background: There were acute and convalescent COVID-19 samples, and they came from the United States, Italy and Spain. In each case, the material was cDNA or gDNA derived from T cells, B-cell-depleted T cells, or PBMCs.

Per the original methods: Estimates of nucleated cell counts were drawn from the amplification of reference gene primers. Only in-frame clones appear in the TCRdb table, and some are missing; sequencing was by immunoSEQ multiplex PCR. V, J and clone size are taken as reported in that table, and D and trimming were inferred from the DNA itself. The table lists around 310,000 clones, 90% of them singletons. This TCR came from a woman aged 40 to 50 with COVID-19, enrolled during active disease. The sequencing input was peripheral blood.

Here the CDR3 reads CASSFSGQPSPGNTIYF. The CDR3 region has the DNA TGTGCCAGCAGTTTCTCAGGACAGCCCTCACCTGGAAACACCATATATTTT. This sequence joins TRBV28 and TRBJ1-3; D may be TRBD1 (6 bases). CDR3 length: 17 amino acids. Germline loops: CDR1 MDHEN, CDR2 SYDVKM. The V gene lost 3 bases and the J gene lost 2 bases, with 17 bases spanning the gap.